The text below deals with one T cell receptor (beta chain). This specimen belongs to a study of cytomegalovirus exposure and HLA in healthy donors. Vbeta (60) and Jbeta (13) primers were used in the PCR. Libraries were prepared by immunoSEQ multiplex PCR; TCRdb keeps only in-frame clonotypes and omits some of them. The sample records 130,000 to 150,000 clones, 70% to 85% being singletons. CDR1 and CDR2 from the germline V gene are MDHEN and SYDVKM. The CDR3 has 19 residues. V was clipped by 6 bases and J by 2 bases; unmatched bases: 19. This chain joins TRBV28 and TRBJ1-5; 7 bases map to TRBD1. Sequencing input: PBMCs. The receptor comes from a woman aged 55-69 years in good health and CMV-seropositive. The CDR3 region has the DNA TGTGCCAGCAGCTCCCTAGACAGGGAGGTGTTCGTGGGCAATCAGCCCCAGCATTTT. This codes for CASSSLDREVFVGNQPQHF.